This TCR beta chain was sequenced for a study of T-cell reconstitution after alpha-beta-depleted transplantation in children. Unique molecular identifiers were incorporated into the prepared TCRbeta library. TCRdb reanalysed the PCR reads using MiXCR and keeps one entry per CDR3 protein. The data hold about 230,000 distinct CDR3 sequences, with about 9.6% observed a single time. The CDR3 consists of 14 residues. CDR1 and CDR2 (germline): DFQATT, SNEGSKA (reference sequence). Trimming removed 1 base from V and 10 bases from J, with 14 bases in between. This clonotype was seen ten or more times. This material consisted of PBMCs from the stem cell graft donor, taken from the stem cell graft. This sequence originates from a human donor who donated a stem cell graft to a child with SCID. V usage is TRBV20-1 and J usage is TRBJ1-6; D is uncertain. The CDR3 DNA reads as TGCAGTGCTAGAGGAAGCTATGAGGGATCACCCCTCCACTTT. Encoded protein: CSARGSYEGSPLHF.